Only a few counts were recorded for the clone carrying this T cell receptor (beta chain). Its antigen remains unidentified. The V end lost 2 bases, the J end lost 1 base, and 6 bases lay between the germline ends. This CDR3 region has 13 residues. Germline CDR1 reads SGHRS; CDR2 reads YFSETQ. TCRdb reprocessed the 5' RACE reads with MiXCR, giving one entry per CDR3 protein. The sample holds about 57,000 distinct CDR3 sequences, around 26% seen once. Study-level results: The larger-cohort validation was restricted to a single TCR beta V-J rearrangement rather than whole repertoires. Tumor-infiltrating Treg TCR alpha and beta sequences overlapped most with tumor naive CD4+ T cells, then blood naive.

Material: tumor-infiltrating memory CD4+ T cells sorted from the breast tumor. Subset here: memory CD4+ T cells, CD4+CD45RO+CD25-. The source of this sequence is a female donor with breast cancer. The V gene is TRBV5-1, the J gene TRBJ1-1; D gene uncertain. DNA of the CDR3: TGCGCCAGCAGCTTTACAACGAACACTGAAGCTTTCTTT. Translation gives CASSFTTNTEAFF.